This T cell receptor (beta chain) is from a study of OX40 agonist ivuxolimab in advanced cancers. Overall study: A mean age of approximately 60 years, range roughly 20 to 90, was recorded, and about 83% were male. Study results and caveats: What antigens the expanded peripheral T cells recognized was never established.

TCRdb keeps only in-frame clones here, not all; method: immunoSEQ multiplex PCR. The sample contains 70,000 to 95,000 clones, 75% to 95% of which appear only once. The J segment lost 4 bases and the V segment lost 6 bases, leaving 3 bases of the junction unmatched. The CDR3 loop spans 13 amino acids. Germline V CDR1 and CDR2: MNHEY, SMNVEV (reference sequence). Worth noting for this clone: Its antigen is as yet unknown.

The rearrangement joins TRBV27 to TRBJ1-2, with TRBD1 identical over 9 bases. The sequence came from an adult with an advanced solid tumor such as melanoma, head and neck, liver or kidney cancer. The sample here was CD4+ or CD8+ T cells sorted from blood, taken in a trial of the OX40 agonist ivuxolimab. In DNA, the CDR3 is TGTGCCAGCAGACTGACAGGGGGCTATGGCTACACCTTC. It is translated as CASRLTGGYGYTF.